The TCR beta chain described here comes from a study of shared clonotypes between healthy human individuals. V lost 6 bases to trimming and J lost 3 bases; unmatched junction nucleotides: 4. Germline assignment: CDR1 MNHEY and CDR2 SVGAGI. The CDR3 runs to 14 residues. A deep-level run was used for the assay. The data were produced by immunoSEQ multiplex PCR, yet TCRdb's version contains in-frame clones alone and is incomplete. The sample records roughly 2 million clones, more than 90% being singletons. The sample taken for sequencing was naive CD4+ T cells sorted from blood. Sample subset: CD45RA+ positively selected. V is TRBV6-5 and J is TRBJ2-1; TRBD2 matches at 8 bases. The clonotype was recovered from a man aged 18 to 30 in good health. The CDR3 nucleotides read TGTGCCAGCAGCTCCGGGACTAGCTACAATGAGCAGTTCTTC. Translation gives CASSSGTSYNEQFF.